Following are 5 T cell receptor beta chains from one sample sequenced in a study of blood T cell repertoires in COVID-19. Sequencing was performed with immunoSEQ multiplex PCR; in TCRdb, only in-frame clones are kept and a portion is missing. The sample yields some 250,000 clones, approximately 83% seen once. The specimen sequenced was peripheral blood. The receptor set was obtained from a woman aged 25 to 39 who had recovered from COVID-19.

The chain recombines TRBV7-2 with TRBJ2-2, with 10 nucleotides matching TRBD2. The CDR3 has 16 residues. Germline loops: CDR1 SGHTA, CDR2 FQGNSA. The J segment lost 7 bases and the V segment lost 1 base, leaving 6 bases of the junction unmatched. The CDR3: CASSLGHSGGLGELFF. Here the CDR3 DNA reads TGTGCCAGCAGCTTAGGGCATAGCGGGGGGCTCGGGGAGCTGTTTTTT.

There are a few counts of this clone. The V call is TRBV6-5, the J call TRBJ1-3; 7 bases are shared with TRBD1. The CDR3 has 15 amino acids. With 0 bases clipped from V and 2 bases from J, the junction kept 1 base outside the gene matches. Germline lookup yields CDR1 MNHEY and CDR2 SVGAGI. The CDR3 coding sequence is TGTGCCAGCAGTTACTCAGGGGGCACTGGAAACACCATATATTTT. Its protein product is CASSYSGGTGNTIYF.

CDR3 residues: CASSPITGGETEAFF. The CDR3 DNA is TGTGCCAGCTCACCAATTACAGGGGGAGAAACTGAAGCTTTCTTT. This chain connects TRBV18 to TRBJ1-1; 8 nucleotides match TRBD1. Germline-derived CDR1 and CDR2 are KGHSH and LQKENI. The trim removed 2 bases at V and 5 bases at J, leaving 7 bases unmatched. The CDR3 loop spans 15 amino acids.

The chain carries TRBV9 and TRBJ2-3, with D possibly TRBD1 on 6 matching bases. V dropped 1 base and J dropped 1 base, with 10 bases sitting between them. The CDR3 sequence is 15 residues long. CDR1 is SGDLS and CDR2 is YYNGEE in the germline V gene. CDR3: CASSVTGTGTDTQYF. CDR3 nucleotides: TGTGCCAGCAGCGTAACAGGGACCGGCACAGATACGCAGTATTTT.

The chain combines TRBV7-2 with TRBJ2-1, with 9 bases aligning to TRBD2. CDR3 size: 14 residues. Trimming removed 6 bases from V and 6 bases from J; junction bases left unmatched: 6. Per the germline V gene, CDR1 is SGHTA and CDR2 is FQGNSA. CDR3 amino acids: CASSSRGGLNEQFF. CDR3 sequence (DNA): TGTGCCAGCAGTTCGCGGGGGGGCCTCAATGAGCAGTTCTTC.